This T cell receptor beta chain is drawn from a study of response to subunit inactivated influenza vaccine (dated by TCRdb to 2016 to 2019). About the full investigation: The study used deep quantitative T cell receptor repertoire profiling to track responses to a trivalent subunit inactivated influenza vaccine.

What the research found in general, with its limitations: The authors proposed that each seasonal influenza vaccination may bring in only a limited number of new T cells.

Preparation of the library involved RT-PCR. TCRdb names Illumina HiSeq 2500 as the instrument used. TCRdb ran its own pipeline on the public reads, namely fastp trimming at Q25 and MiXCR clone calling, and kept in-frame beta chains. Every distinct CDR3 protein forms one entry, paired with its most common genes and DNA. The sample records a few hundred thousand distinct CDR3 sequences, approximately 15% of which are singletons. 11% of the sample rests with the top ten. CDR1 and CDR2 are drawn from the germline V gene (reference sequence): DFQATT, SNEGSKA. The CDR3 goes from the cysteine to the phenylalanine over 17 residues. CDR3 DNA only is kept here, 51 bases in frame from base 1. At the junction V is shortened by 2 bases and J by 5 bases; bases outside the gene matches: 11. This clonotype was detected a few times. Its antigen is unknown. There are no base qualities to consult, and no much larger clone falls within one base.

The sequence is built from TRBV20-1 and TRBJ2-1; TRBD2 matches 11 bases in the middle. This sequence originates from a man aged 50 or older who received an inactivated influenza vaccine. Donor details come from another sample of the same person, matched by shared clones. The material was PBMCs from blood, obtained roughly 13 days after vaccination. The CDR3 protein sequence reads: CSARPPGLAVVNNEQFF. At the DNA level, the sequence is TGCAGTGCTAGACCCCCGGGACTAGCGGTAGTAAACAATGAGCAGTTCTTC.